The 11 T cell receptor beta chains presented below share a single source sample, sequenced in a study of T-cell reconstitution after alpha-beta-depleted transplantation in children. The TCRbeta library incorporated unique molecular identifiers. TCRdb re-analysed the PCR reads in MiXCR, keeping a single row per CDR3 protein. The sample carries roughly 70,000 distinct CDR3 sequences, 4.9% recorded once. The material sequenced was PBMCs, mostly from graft donor cells, taken 180 days after TCRalphabeta/CD19-depleted stem cell transplant. All receptors come from a boy younger than two who had a stem cell transplant for acute myeloid leukemia, so the T cells may come from the graft donor.

This clonotype was counted ten times or more. The chain joins TRBV5-1 to TRBJ1-2, with unresolved D. The CDR3 has 14 residues. Germline CDR1 SGHRS, CDR2 YFSETQ. V was pared by 0 bases and J by 1 base, with 7 bases between. The CDR3 sequence is CASSLGRDNYGYTF. The CDR3 DNA is TGCGCCAGCAGCTTGGGGAGGGATAACTATGGCTACACCTTC.

This clonotype was recorded at least ten times. This rearrangement joins TRBV7-2 to TRBJ1-2; a weak D match, TRBD1 (5 bases). The CDR3 spans 15 residues. V was pared by 4 bases and J by 0 bases, with 12 bases between. Germline V lookup: CDR1 SGHTA, CDR2 FQGNSA. CDR3 loop: CASSSRDRANYGYTF. The DNA of the CDR3 is TGTGCCAGCAGCTCCCGCGACAGAGCTAACTATGGCTACACCTTC.

The CDR3 region has the DNA TGTGCCAGCAGCTACGACAGGGGGGCAGAAGCTTTCTTT. It translates to CASSYDRGAEAFF. The V gene is TRBV6-5, the J gene TRBJ1-1; 9 nucleotides align to TRBD1. The CDR3 totals 13 residues. CDR1 is MNHEY and CDR2 is SVGAGI in the germline V gene. Trimming took 6 bases from V and 8 from J; bases not matched to a gene: 7.

Ten or more counts support this clonotype. The rearrangement joins TRBV24-1 to TRBJ2-2, with 12 bases identical to TRBD2. With V trimmed by 4 bases and J by 7 bases, 9 bases remained unmatched. The CDR3 sequence is 17 residues long. Germline loops: CDR1 KGHDR, CDR2 SFDVKD. The CDR3 sequence: CATSDPLAGGRIGELFF. CDR3 bases: TGTGCCACCAGTGACCCTCTAGCGGGGGGGCGGATCGGGGAGCTGTTTTTT.

This clonotype was seen ten or more times. CDR3 nucleotides: TGTGCCTCCCGACTAGCGGGGGCCCAAGAGACCCAGTACTTC. Amino acid sequence: CASRLAGAQETQYF. The chain couples TRBV12-3 or TRBV12-4 to TRBJ2-5; TRBD2 aligns across 12 bases. V shed 11 bases and J 1 base; nucleotides not matched to a gene: 5. This CDR3 is built from 14 residues.

This clonotype came up many times. This sequence joins TRBV7-2 and TRBJ1-1; possibly TRBD1 for D (5 bases). Germline V gene sequence: CDR1 SGHTA, CDR2 FQGNSA. The V gene lost 1 base and the J gene lost 5 bases, with 11 bases spanning the gap. The CDR3 runs to 14 residues. CDR3 in DNA: TGTGCCAGCAGCTTAGTTCCAGGGAAAACTGAAGCTTTCTTT. Translated: CASSLVPGKTEAFF.

This clonotype has at least ten counts. The chain is built from TRBV5-1 and TRBJ2-1; either TRBD1 or TRBD2 may supply D (6 bases each). Germline CDR1 reads SGHRS; CDR2 reads YFSETQ. The germline V and J ends were trimmed by 2 bases and 5 bases, with 17 bases remaining between them. This CDR3 has 16 residues. The CDR3 coding sequence is TGCGCCAGCAGCTTATACGGGGGCCTATACGACAATGAGCAGTTCTTC. It encodes CASSLYGGLYDNEQFF.

This clonotype was counted at least ten times. The chain uses TRBV7-3 and TRBJ2-1, with TRBD2 identical over 9 bases. The CDR3 contains 15 residues. The germline gives CDR1 SGHTA, CDR2 FQGTGA. Trimming took 2 bases from V and 4 from J; bases not matched to a gene: 3. In nucleotides, the CDR3 is TGTGCCAGCAGCTTATTCAGCGGGGGGTACAATGAGCAGTTCTTC. Encoded protein: CASSLFSGGYNEQFF.

This clonotype was counted many times. V and J are TRBV25-1 and TRBJ1-2; weak D call: TRBD1 (5 bases). Between the trimmed V and J ends, which lost 3 bases and 3 bases, there was a span of 11 bases. Looked up from germline, CDR1 is MGHDK and CDR2 is SYGVNS. CDR3 size: 14 residues. The CDR3 here is CASSDAGTYYGYTF. DNA of the CDR3: TGTGCCAGCAGTGACGCAGGGACGTACTATGGCTACACCTTC.

This clonotype came up many times. The V call is TRBV12-3 or TRBV12-4, the J call TRBJ1-6, with D perhaps TRBD1 (6 bases). V lost 3 bases and J lost 5, with 8 bases in between. This CDR3 comprises 14 residues. In DNA, the CDR3 is TGTGCCAGCAGTTTCTGGACAGATAATTCACCCCTCCACTTT. Translated, it gives CASSFWTDNSPLHF.

For this clonotype: At one boundary the junction diverges from the germline segment, which might be a read error. This sequence joins TRBV4-2 and TRBJ1-2; unclear D gene. This CDR3 is built from 13 residues. The germline gives CDR1 LGHNA, CDR2 YNFKEQ. CDR3: CARSLGPLYGYTF. CDR3 in DNA: TGTGCCAGGAGCCTCGGGCCCCTCTATGGCTACACCTTC.